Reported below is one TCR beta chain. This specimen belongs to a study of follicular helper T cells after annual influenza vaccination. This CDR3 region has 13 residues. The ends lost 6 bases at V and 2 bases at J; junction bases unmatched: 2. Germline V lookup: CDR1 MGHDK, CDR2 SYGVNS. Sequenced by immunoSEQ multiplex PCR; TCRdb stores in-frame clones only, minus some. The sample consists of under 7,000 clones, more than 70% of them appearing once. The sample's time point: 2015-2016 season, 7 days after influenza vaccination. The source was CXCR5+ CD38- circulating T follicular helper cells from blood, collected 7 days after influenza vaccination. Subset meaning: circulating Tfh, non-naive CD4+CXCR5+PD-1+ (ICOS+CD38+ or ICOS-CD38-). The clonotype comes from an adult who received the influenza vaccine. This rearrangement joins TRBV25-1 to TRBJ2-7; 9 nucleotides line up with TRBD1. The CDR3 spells CASRGQGTYEQYF. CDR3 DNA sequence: TGTGCCAGCAGGGGACAGGGAACCTACGAGCAGTACTTC.